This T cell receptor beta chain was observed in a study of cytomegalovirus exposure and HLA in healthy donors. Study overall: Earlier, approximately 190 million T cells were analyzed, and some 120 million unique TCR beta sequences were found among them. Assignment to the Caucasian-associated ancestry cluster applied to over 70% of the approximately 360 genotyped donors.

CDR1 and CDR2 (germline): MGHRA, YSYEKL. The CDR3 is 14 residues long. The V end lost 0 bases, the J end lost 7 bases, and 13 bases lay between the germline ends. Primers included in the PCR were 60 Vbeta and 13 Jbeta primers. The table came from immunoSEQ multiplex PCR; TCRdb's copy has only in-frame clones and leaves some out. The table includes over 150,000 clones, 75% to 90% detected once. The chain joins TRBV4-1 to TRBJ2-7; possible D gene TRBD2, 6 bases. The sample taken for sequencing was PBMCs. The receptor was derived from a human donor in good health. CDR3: CASSQDGRGWEQYF. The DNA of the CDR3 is TGCGCCAGCAGCCAAGATGGCCGGGGGTGGGAGCAGTACTTC.